The T cell receptor (beta chain) described here comes from a study of cytomegalovirus exposure and HLA in healthy donors. Study observations and caveats: Per a later analysis, 18,000 or so TCR beta sequences showed association with HLA alleles at 0.05 false discovery rate. Based on reports, TCR beta sequences accurately predicted HLA-A and HLA-B alleles for most subjects. Researchers reported in a later analysis that a missense DCLRE1C variant was tied to TCR beta V- and J-gene trimming. Most of the TCR beta V segments (in an earlier analysis) were productive either about 90% or about 30% of the time.

Of note for this clone: Antigen: not known.

Trimming removed 6 bases at V and 3 bases at J, with 13 bases between. Germline V gene sequence: CDR1 MDHEN, CDR2 SYDVKM. CDR3 length: 14 residues. The PCR employed 60 Vbeta primers together with 13 Jbeta primers. Some clones are missing from TCRdb's copy, which holds only in-frame ones; the method was immunoSEQ multiplex PCR. The profile shows over 65,000 clones, around 74% of them singletons. What was sequenced was PBMCs. The chain is built from TRBV28 and TRBJ2-3; D is perhaps TRBD2 (5 bases). The TCR comes from a woman aged 30 to 39 in good health and CMV-seropositive. CDR3 region: CASSPYSGTDTQYF. The CDR3, as DNA: TGTGCCAGCAGCCCCTACTCGGGAACAGATACGCAGTATTTT.